This passage covers 30 T cell receptor beta chains from one sample sequenced in a study of PD-1 blockade in classical Hodgkin lymphoma. Using immunoSEQ multiplex PCR, the repertoire was profiled, and TCRdb retains in-frame clones only, with some absent. The sample includes about 98,000 clones, 92% of them seen just once. Each and every patient relapsed after autologous stem cell transplantation, and patients got differing brentuximab vedotin exposure. The material sequenced was peripheral blood mononuclear cells (PBMCs), taken at baseline. The receptors come from a human donor with classical Hodgkin lymphoma.

The chain uses TRBV28 and TRBJ1-1; D ambiguous. This CDR3 has 11 residues. Germline CDR1 reads MDHEN; CDR2 reads SYDVKM. The ends were cut back, 7 bases at V and 6 bases at J, with 9 bases in the middle. The CDR3 here is CASTQAAEAFF. CDR3 sequence (DNA): TGTGCCAGCACCCAAGCTGCTGAAGCTTTCTTT.

The V and J genes are TRBV29-1 and TRBJ2-7; D not resolved. The CDR3 spans 12 residues. Trimming removed 6 bases from V and 6 bases from J, with 15 bases in between. CDR1 and CDR2 from the germline V gene are SQVTM and ANQGSEA. CDR3 DNA: TGCAGCGTCCACAACAAAAGGGCCGAGCAGTACTTC. This sequence encodes CSVHNKRAEQYF.

The chain uses TRBV9 and TRBJ1-1, with D possibly being TRBD1 (5 bases). Germline V gene sequence: CDR1 SGDLS, CDR2 YYNGEE. This CDR3 has 14 amino acids. V was pared by 0 bases and J by 4 bases, with 10 bases between. CDR3 bases: TGTGCCAGCAGCGTAGGGGGGAGAATCACTGAAGCTTTCTTT. Encoded protein: CASSVGGRITEAFF.

The chain recombines TRBV19 with TRBJ2-5; TRBD1 aligns across 8 bases. From germline, CDR1 is LNHDA and CDR2 SQIVND (reference sequence). The CDR3 runs 19 residues. Germline trimming cut 6 bases from V and 1 base from J; bases unmatched to any gene: 19. The CDR3 loop is CASSPAIRNLGQVQETQYF. The CDR3 DNA reads as TGTGCCAGTAGCCCAGCAATACGAAACCTGGGACAGGTCCAAGAGACCCAGTACTTC.

Concerning this clone itself: Other nucleotide sequences in the sample specify the same CDR3. The V and J genes are TRBV28 and TRBJ1-4; D remains unclear. The CDR3 runs 12 residues. Trimming left V 1 base short and J 8 bases short, with 5 bases between. Germline CDR1 reads MDHEN; CDR2 reads SYDVKM. CDR3 coding DNA: TGTGCCAGCAGTTTATCGGGGGAAAAACTGTTTTTT. Its translation: CASSLSGEKLFF.

This clone showed up just a few times. The chain links TRBV29-1 to TRBJ1-2, with TRBD1 as a possible D gene (5 bases). This CDR3 is 11 amino acids long. CDR1 and CDR2 (germline): SQVTM, ANQGSEA. With 7 bases removed from V and 8 bases from J, the gap between germline ends came to 14 bases. The CDR3 sequence: CSDKGVEGYTF. CDR3 DNA: TGCAGCGATAAAGGGGTAGAAGGCTACACCTTC.

The rearrangement joins TRBV9 to TRBJ2-7; D is perhaps TRBD2 (5 bases). Trimming removed 0 bases from V and 6 bases from J, with 13 bases in between. This CDR3 spans 14 amino acids. Germline lookup yields CDR1 SGDLS and CDR2 YYNGEE. The DNA for the CDR3 is TGTGCCAGCAGCGTAGACGCGGGTACATCCGAGCAGTACTTC. Amino acids: CASSVDAGTSEQYF.

J is TRBJ2-7 and V is TRBV10-3, with a possible D match to TRBD1 (5 bases). This CDR3 contains 15 residues. Per germline, CDR1 ENHRY and CDR2 SYGVKD. Trimming removed 0 bases at V and 4 bases at J, with 13 bases between. The CDR3 is CAISESPPRQYEQYF. Here the CDR3 DNA reads TGTGCCATCAGTGAGTCCCCTCCCCGACAGTACGAGCAGTACTTC.

V and J are TRBV14 and TRBJ1-2; possible D gene TRBD1, 5 bases. V lost 0 bases and J 3 bases, leaving 20 bases between the germline ends. The CDR3 spans 18 residues. Germline loops: CDR1 SGHDN, CDR2 FVKESK. CDR3 coding DNA: TGTGCCAGCAGCCAAGAATCACCCCTCGGGACGGCATACTATGGCTACACCTTC. Translating gives CASSQESPLGTAYYGYTF.

This chain uses TRBV11-3 with TRBJ1-1, with TRBD1 matching over 7 bases. Trimming cost V 4 bases and J 7 bases; bases outside gene matches: 6. This CDR3 comprises 13 residues. Germline CDR1 and CDR2: SGHNT and YENEEA. The CDR3 here is CASSYQGGNEAFF. CDR3 in DNA: TGTGCCAGCAGCTACCAGGGGGGAAATGAAGCTTTCTTT.

This chain uses TRBV11-2 with TRBJ2-7, with no clear D. The CDR3 has 13 amino acids. The germline V and J ends were trimmed by 1 base and 2 bases, with 6 bases remaining between them. Germline assignment: CDR1 SGHAT and CDR2 FQNNGV. The CDR3 spells CASSLAHAYEQYF. The CDR3 bases are TGTGCCAGCAGCTTAGCTCACGCCTACGAGCAGTACTTC.

The chain has TRBV7-9 and TRBJ2-7, with 12 bases that match TRBD2. Germline trimming cut 1 base from V and 2 bases from J; bases unmatched to any gene: 12. This CDR3 region has 19 residues. Germline-derived CDR1 and CDR2 are SEHNR and FQNEAQ (reference sequence). The CDR3, as DNA: TGTGCCAGCAGCTTAGGAGTGACTAGCGGGAGTAAGGGGACCTACGAGCAGTACTTC. This sequence encodes CASSLGVTSGSKGTYEQYF.

The rearrangement uses TRBV10-1 and TRBJ2-1; D is perhaps TRBD1 (7 bases). Germline CDR1 WNHNN, CDR2 SYGVQD (reference sequence). V lost 7 bases, J lost 1 base, and 14 bases lay in between. This CDR3 comprises 15 residues. The chain's CDR3 is CASMSRGASYNEQFF. The CDR3 bases are TGCGCCAGCATGAGCAGGGGGGCTTCCTACAATGAGCAGTTCTTC.

The genes are TRBV6-4 and TRBJ1-1; perhaps TRBD1 as D (5 bases). Per the germline V gene, CDR1 is MRHNA and CDR2 is SNTAGT. V lost 4 bases to trimming and J lost 4 bases, with 16 bases between them. This CDR3 has 15 residues. The CDR3 region is CASSVRVGETTEAFF. The CDR3 DNA is TGTGCCAGCAGTGTGAGGGTGGGGGAGACCACTGAAGCTTTCTTT.

This clone was picked up a small number of times. The chain has TRBV28 and TRBJ1-2; no clear D gene. V shed 5 bases and J shed 5 bases, with 9 bases lying between them. In germline, CDR1 is MDHEN, CDR2 SYDVKM. This CDR3 is 12 amino acids long. The CDR3 loop reads CASSQEGYGYTF. The CDR3 coding sequence is TGTGCCAGCAGTCAGGAAGGGTATGGCTACACCTTC.

The chain recombines TRBV5-1 with TRBJ2-1; the match to TRBD2 covers 8 bases. Germline CDR1 reads SGHRS; CDR2 reads YFSETQ. Trimming removed 1 base from V and 6 bases from J; junction bases left unmatched: 9. There are 16 residues in the CDR3. The CDR3 here is CASSLRGAGGGNEQFF. The CDR3 DNA is TGCGCCAGCAGCTTGCGTGGGGCGGGAGGAGGCAATGAGCAGTTCTTC.

The chain recombines TRBV12-5 with TRBJ2-7, with D uncertain. V was clipped by 2 bases and J by 3 bases, with 5 bases between them. CDR3 length equals 12 residues. Germline V gene sequence: CDR1 LGHNT, CDR2 FRNRAP. The DNA of the CDR3 is TGTGCTAGTGGTTTGCCCCGCTACGAGCAGTACTTC. It translates to CASGLPRYEQYF.

In this sample, this clone turned up once. The chain couples TRBV5-1 to TRBJ1-1; unclear D gene. The CDR3 spans 12 residues. Germline CDR1 SGHRS, CDR2 YFSETQ. V was cut by 4 bases and J by 1 base, with 5 bases left in between. The CDR3 nucleotides read TGCGCCAGCAGCCGGGGGAACACTGAAGCTTTCTTT. Protein: CASSRGNTEAFF.

The chain employs TRBV7-2 and TRBJ2-5, with 7 bases lining up with TRBD2. Looked up from germline, CDR1 is SGHTA and CDR2 is FQGNSA. V dropped 5 bases and J dropped 3; count of bases not matched to a gene: 9. The CDR3 has 15 amino acids. The chain's CDR3 is CASSAGEVAEETQYF. Written as DNA, the CDR3 is TGTGCCAGCAGCGCGGGGGAGGTAGCGGAAGAGACCCAGTACTTC.

V usage is TRBV7-3 and J usage is TRBJ2-2; possible D gene TRBD1, 6 bases. V was pared by 5 bases and J by 1 base, with 11 bases between. There are 15 residues in the CDR3. Germline loops: CDR1 SGHTA, CDR2 FQGTGA. The CDR3 region is CASSPGHLNTGELFF. DNA of the CDR3: TGTGCCAGCAGCCCGGGACACTTGAACACCGGGGAGCTGTTTTTT.

The chain employs TRBV27 and TRBJ1-3, with D uncertain. Per the germline V gene, CDR1 is MNHEY and CDR2 is SMNVEV (reference sequence). Deletions cut 6 bases from V and 7 bases from J, with 10 bases between. The CDR3 is 12 residues long. The CDR3 region has the DNA TGTGCCAGCAGCATAATCCCGAACACCATATATTTT. Encoded protein: CASSIIPNTIYF.

The V and J genes are TRBV5-5 and TRBJ1-5; D may be TRBD1 (6 bases). V lost 4 bases and J 12 bases, leaving 17 bases between the germline ends. The CDR3 is 13 amino acids. Germline lookup yields CDR1 SGHKS and CDR2 YYEKEE (reference sequence). The CDR3, as DNA: TGTGCCAGCAGCCAGCTGACAGGCAGGGGCCAGCATTTT. This sequence encodes CASSQLTGRGQHF.

The chain recombines TRBV4-1 with TRBJ1-5; tentatively, D is TRBD1 (5 bases). Germline CDR1 reads MGHRA; CDR2 reads YSYEKL. This CDR3 is 16 amino acids long. Deletions cut 3 bases from V and 6 bases from J, with 18 bases between. The CDR3 here is CASSHALGEGRQPQHF. The CDR3 region has the DNA TGCGCCAGCAGCCATGCACTAGGGGAGGGGCGTCAGCCCCAGCATTTT.

In this sample, this clone turned up once. The genes are TRBV6-1 and TRBJ2-7; 7 bases align to TRBD1. Germline trimming cut 6 bases from V and 4 bases from J; bases unmatched to any gene: 12. Germline lookup yields CDR1 MNHNS and CDR2 SASEGT. CDR3 length: 15 residues. The CDR3 protein is CASRLDRVLDYEQYF. The CDR3 bases are TGTGCCAGCAGGCTTGACAGGGTGCTAGATTACGAGCAGTACTTC.

This clone appeared a few times. V and J are TRBV9 and TRBJ2-7; 7 positions match TRBD1. This CDR3 has 14 amino acids. Unmatched junction bases numbered 5, after V lost 0 bases and J lost 5 bases. Looked up from germline, CDR1 is SGDLS and CDR2 is YYNGEE. Written as DNA, the CDR3 is TGTGCCAGCAGCGTAGGACAGGGTGACCACGAGCAGTACTTC. Protein product: CASSVGQGDHEQYF.

This chain links TRBV7-9 with TRBJ2-5; 7 bases are shared with TRBD1. CDR1 is SEHNR, CDR2 FQNEAQ, per germline (reference sequence). There are 14 residues in the CDR3. V lost 5 bases, J lost 2 bases, and 5 bases stayed unmatched. This chain's CDR3 is CASSTTGVQETQYF. The CDR3 DNA reads TGTGCCAGCAGCACAACAGGGGTGCAAGAGACCCAGTACTTC. The whole variable domain, filled in from reference TRBV7-9 and TRBJ2-5, reads DTGVSQNPRHKITKRGQNVTFRCDPISEHNRLYWYRQTLGQGPEFLTYFQNEAQLEKSRLLSDRFSAERPKGSFSTLEIQRTEQGDSAMYLCASSTTGVQETQYFGPGTRLLVL.

The CDR3 DNA follows: TGTGCCAGCAGCTTGGTGGCGGGGGGAGAGACCCAGTACTTC. It translates to CASSLVAGGETQYF. The chain uses TRBV7-6 and TRBJ2-5; 8 nucleotides align to TRBD2. The CDR3 spans 14 residues. Germline V CDR1 and CDR2: SGHVS, FNYEAQ. The V gene end was trimmed by 3 bases and the J gene end by 4 bases; junction bases not matched to a gene: 4.

The J gene is TRBJ1-3, the V gene TRBV7-2; possible D gene TRBD1, 6 bases. The V and J ends lost 0 bases and 0 bases respectively, with 9 bases between them. CDR1 SGHTA and CDR2 FQGNSA come from the germline V gene. This CDR3 has 16 residues. The DNA for the CDR3 is TGTGCCAGCAGCTTAGCGGGACAAGCCTCTGGAAACACCATATATTTT. Its translation: CASSLAGQASGNTIYF.

This clone came up once. This chain links TRBV9 with TRBJ2-1; D ambiguous. Trimming pared 2 bases from V and 7 bases from J, leaving 13 bases between. This CDR3 region has 14 residues. CDR1 and CDR2 (germline): SGDLS, YYNGEE. The CDR3, as DNA: TGTGCCAGCAGCGTTTCCAGCCGCCATAATGAGCAGTTCTTC. It codes for CASSVSSRHNEQFF.

This sequence joins TRBV6-6 and TRBJ1-2; TRBD1 aligns across 7 bases. The V gene end was trimmed by 5 bases and the J gene end by 8 bases; junction bases not matched to a gene: 11. Germline V lookup: CDR1 MNHNY, CDR2 SVGAGI (reference sequence). This CDR3 contains 14 residues. The CDR3 DNA reads as TGTGCCAGCAGTCCCCAGGGGGGGGTCGCAGGCTACACCTTC. Translating it yields CASSPQGGVAGYTF.